The rows below give T cell receptor beta chains drawn from one sample of a study of T cell responses to AZD1222 COVID-19 vaccine. Clones were sequenced by immunoSEQ multiplex PCR, and TCRdb holds only the in-frame ones, with some missing. The table shows fewer than 150,000 clones, with 93% occurring only once. The material was peripheral blood, obtained on day 0 of AZD1222 vaccination. These receptors originate from an adult in good health. The CDR3 runs from the conserved cysteine through the conserved F or W. D genes are given only for firm matches. Expanded clones are given a class, and other clones once, few, many or no size at all.

D: TRBD1
size: few
J: TRBJ1-4
V: TRBV7-9
CDR3: CASSHMTGGYEKLFF
DNA: TGTGCCAGCAGCCATATGACAGGGGGCTATGAAAAACTGTTTTTT

D: -
size: -
J: TRBJ1-6
V: TRBV27
CDR3: CASSLSRGIFSPLHF
DNA: TGTGCCAGCAGTTTATCACGGGGGATATTTTCACCCCTCCACTTT

D: -
size: -
J: TRBJ1-6
V: TRBV28
CDR3: CASSLGRQNSPLHF
DNA: TGTGCCAGCAGTTTGGGCAGGCAAAATTCACCCCTCCACTTT

D: TRBD2
size: -
J: TRBJ2-5
V: TRBV7-9
CDR3: CASSLSLAGIQETQYF
DNA: TGTGCCAGCAGCTTAAGCCTAGCGGGGATCCAAGAGACCCAGTACTTC

D: -
size: -
J: TRBJ2-7
V: TRBV18
CDR3: CASSPRGNEQYF
DNA: TGTGCCAGCTCACCACGCGGAAACGAGCAGTACTTC

D: -
size: -
J: TRBJ1-1
V: TRBV18
CDR3: CASSLSQGNTEAFF
DNA: TGTGCCAGCTCACTATCACAGGGGAACACTGAAGCTTTCTTT

D: TRBD1
size: -
J: TRBJ1-2
V: TRBV6-5
CDR3: CASSYSGTGDYGYTF
DNA: TGTGCCAGCAGTTACTCGGGGACAGGCGACTATGGCTACACCTTC

D: TRBD1
size: -
J: TRBJ1-3
V: TRBV4-3
CDR3: CASGKTGSGNTIYF
DNA: TGCGCCAGCGGAAAGACAGGGTCTGGAAACACCATATATTTT

D: TRBD1
size: -
J: TRBJ1-1
V: TRBV29-1
CDR3: CSVATGGNTEAFF
DNA: TGCAGCGTAGCCACAGGGGGGAACACTGAAGCTTTCTTT

D: TRBD2
size: -
J: TRBJ2-1
V: TRBV5-1
CDR3: CASSFQRETINEQFF
DNA: TGCGCCAGCAGCTTTCAGCGGGAGACGATAAATGAGCAGTTCTTC

D: TRBD1
size: -
J: TRBJ1-2
V: TRBV6-6
CDR3: CASKKTGTGSNYGYTF
DNA: TGTGCCAGCAAGAAAACCGGGACAGGGTCTAACTATGGCTACACCTTC

D: -
size: -
J: TRBJ2-7
V: TRBV5-1
CDR3: CASSLAVQYYEQYF
DNA: TGCGCCAGCAGCTTGGCCGTCCAGTACTACGAGCAGTACTTC

D: -
size: few
J: TRBJ2-7
V: TRBV6-2/TRBV6-3
CDR3: CASSYSGGARGFRDEQYF
DNA: TGTGCCAGCAGTTACTCTGGGGGAGCGCGAGGGTTTCGGGACGAGCAGTACTTC

D: TRBD2
size: -
J: TRBJ2-2
V: TRBV18
CDR3: CASSPVGGSRTGELFF
DNA: TGTGCCAGCTCACCTGTCGGGGGGTCCCGCACCGGGGAGCTGTTTTTT

D: -
size: -
J: TRBJ1-1
V: TRBV6-5
CDR3: CASSYWGRRNTEAFF
DNA: TGTGCCAGCAGTTACTGGGGTCGGAGGAACACTGAAGCTTTCTTT

D: TRBD2
size: -
J: TRBJ2-7
V: TRBV14
CDR3: CASSPAGEYEQYF
DNA: TGTGCCAGCAGCCCAGCGGGGGAGTACGAGCAGTACTTC

D: -
size: -
J: TRBJ2-2
V: TRBV9
CDR3: CASSVGVEMNTGELFF
DNA: TGTGCCAGCAGCGTAGGAGTAGAGATGAACACCGGGGAGCTGTTTTTT

D: -
size: -
J: TRBJ1-5
V: TRBV28
CDR3: CASSQENSNQPQHF
DNA: TGTGCCAGCAGTCAAGAGAATAGCAATCAGCCCCAGCATTTT

D: TRBD2
size: -
J: TRBJ2-3
V: TRBV7-3
CDR3: CASSEKPGLAPDTQYF
DNA: TGTGCCAGCAGCGAAAAGCCGGGACTAGCGCCAGATACGCAGTATTTT

D: -
size: -
J: TRBJ2-1
V: TRBV6-5
CDR3: CASSYSRDLYNEQFF
DNA: TGTGCCAGCAGTTACTCCCGGGACCTCTACAATGAGCAGTTCTTC

D: -
size: -
J: TRBJ1-1
V: TRBV9
CDR3: CASSVGHRNTEAFF
DNA: TGTGCCAGCAGCGTAGGTCACAGGAACACTGAAGCTTTCTTT

D: -
size: -
J: TRBJ2-5
V: TRBV18
CDR3: CASSPNQETQYF
DNA: TGTGCCAGCTCACCCAACCAAGAGACCCAGTACTTC

D: -
size: -
J: TRBJ2-1
V: TRBV11-2
CDR3: CASSPDRIYNEQFF
DNA: TGTGCCAGCAGCCCGGACCGGATCTACAATGAGCAGTTCTTC

D: -
size: -
J: TRBJ2-5
V: TRBV7-2
CDR3: CASSLQVGGRSETQYF
DNA: TGTGCCAGCAGCCTACAGGTGGGAGGAAGGTCAGAGACCCAGTACTTC

D: -
size: -
J: TRBJ2-5
V: TRBV15
CDR3: CATSRAARLRWETQYF
DNA: TGTGCCACCAGCAGAGCGGCACGACTTCGGTGGGAGACCCAGTACTTC

D: TRBD2
size: -
J: TRBJ2-3
V: TRBV19
CDR3: CASSIRTSGTTSTDTQYF
DNA: TGTGCCAGTAGTATTCGAACTAGCGGGACTACTAGCACAGATACGCAGTATTTT

D: -
size: once
J: TRBJ2-3
V: TRBV6-1
CDR3: CASSERSGAAPDTQYF
DNA: TGTGCCAGCAGTGAAAGATCGGGAGCTGCCCCAGATACGCAGTATTTT

D: TRBD1
size: -
J: TRBJ2-7
V: TRBV28
CDR3: CASKGQGPYEQYF
DNA: TGTGCCAGCAAAGGACAGGGGCCCTACGAGCAGTACTTC

D: -
size: -
J: TRBJ1-1
V: TRBV9
CDR3: CASSVHLTSNTEAFF
DNA: TGTGCCAGCAGCGTACATCTGACCTCGAACACTGAAGCTTTCTTT

D: TRBD2
size: -
J: TRBJ2-7
V: TRBV3-1/TRBV3-2
CDR3: CASSPPGGGLLTYEQYF
DNA: TGTGCCAGCAGCCCACCTGGGGGGGGACTACTTACCTACGAGCAGTACTTC

D: -
size: -
J: TRBJ1-3
V: TRBV19
CDR3: CASKAGGPGNTIYF
DNA: TGTGCCAGTAAGGCCGGGGGACCTGGAAACACCATATATTTT

D: -
size: -
J: TRBJ1-1
V: TRBV20-1
CDR3: CSAPLITEAFF
DNA: TGCAGTGCCCCCTTAATCACTGAAGCTTTCTTT

D: -
size: few
J: TRBJ1-2
V: TRBV5-1
CDR3: CASSLGQGGSYGYTF
DNA: TGCGCCAGCAGCTTGGGACAAGGAGGATCCTATGGCTACACCTTC

D: -
size: once
J: TRBJ2-3
V: TRBV5-1
CDR3: CASSSKLAPPGDTQYF
DNA: TGCGCCAGCAGCTCCAAACTAGCCCCACCTGGAGATACGCAGTATTTT

D: -
size: -
J: TRBJ1-2
V: TRBV2
CDR3: CASLADRRYGYTF
DNA: TGTGCCAGCCTGGCTGACAGAAGATATGGCTACACCTTC

D: -
size: -
J: TRBJ2-6
V: TRBV10-2
CDR3: CASSESGLGGANVLTF
DNA: TGCGCCAGCAGTGAGTCTGGCCTCGGAGGGGCCAACGTCCTGACTTTC

D: TRBD1
size: -
J: TRBJ2-1
V: TRBV6-6
CDR3: CASSPTFDRAAGNEQFF
DNA: TGTGCCAGCAGTCCTACCTTCGACAGGGCGGCGGGCAATGAGCAGTTCTTC

D: -
size: -
J: TRBJ2-3
V: TRBV19
CDR3: CASSNTGADTQYF
DNA: TGTGCCAGTAGTAATACCGGGGCAGATACGCAGTATTTT

D: -
size: once
J: TRBJ1-5
V: TRBV19
CDR3: CASSMGPYQPQHF
DNA: TGTGCCAGTAGTATGGGCCCATATCAGCCCCAGCATTTT

D: -
size: -
J: TRBJ2-2
V: TRBV10-3
CDR3: CAISESGSFGTGELFF
DNA: TGTGCCATCAGTGAATCAGGGAGTTTTGGCACCGGGGAGCTGTTTTTT

D: -
size: -
J: TRBJ1-2
V: TRBV30
CDR3: CAWRPPIPGNRRANYGYTF
DNA: TGTGCCTGGAGACCACCAATTCCAGGGAATCGGAGAGCTAACTATGGCTACACCTTC

D: TRBD2
size: -
J: TRBJ2-1
V: TRBV4-3
CDR3: CASSQAAGGVYNEQFF
DNA: TGCGCCAGCAGCCAAGCAGCGGGAGGGGTATACAATGAGCAGTTCTTC

D: -
size: -
J: TRBJ1-3
V: TRBV25-1
CDR3: CASSDPGGNTIYF
DNA: TGTGCCAGCAGTGATCCGGGGGGAAACACCATATATTTT

D: -
size: -
J: TRBJ1-6
V: TRBV7-2
CDR3: CASNEVYVNSPLHF
DNA: TGTGCCAGCAACGAGGTGTATGTTAATTCACCCCTCCACTTT

D: -
size: -
J: TRBJ1-2
V: TRBV6-5
CDR3: CASSYSGNGYTF
DNA: TGTGCCAGCAGTTATTCAGGGAATGGCTACACCTTC

D: TRBD2
size: -
J: TRBJ2-1
V: TRBV28
CDR3: CASSQTSGRWFF
DNA: TGTGCCAGCAGTCAGACTAGCGGGAGATGGTTCTTC

D: -
size: -
J: TRBJ1-1
V: TRBV6-5
CDR3: CATHLGAEAFF
DNA: TGTGCCACCCACCTAGGAGCTGAAGCTTTCTTT

D: TRBD2
size: -
J: TRBJ2-1
V: TRBV30
CDR3: CACQREGDEQFF
DNA: TGTGCCTGCCAGCGGGAGGGCGATGAGCAGTTCTTC

D: -
size: -
J: TRBJ1-1
V: TRBV7-6
CDR3: CASSRGRNTEAFF
DNA: TGTGCCAGCAGCCGCGGGCGTAACACTGAAGCTTTCTTT

D: TRBD1
size: -
J: TRBJ2-6
V: TRBV7-9
CDR3: CASSSQGVRSGANVLTF
DNA: TGTGCCAGCAGCTCACAGGGGGTCCGCTCTGGGGCCAACGTCCTGACTTTC